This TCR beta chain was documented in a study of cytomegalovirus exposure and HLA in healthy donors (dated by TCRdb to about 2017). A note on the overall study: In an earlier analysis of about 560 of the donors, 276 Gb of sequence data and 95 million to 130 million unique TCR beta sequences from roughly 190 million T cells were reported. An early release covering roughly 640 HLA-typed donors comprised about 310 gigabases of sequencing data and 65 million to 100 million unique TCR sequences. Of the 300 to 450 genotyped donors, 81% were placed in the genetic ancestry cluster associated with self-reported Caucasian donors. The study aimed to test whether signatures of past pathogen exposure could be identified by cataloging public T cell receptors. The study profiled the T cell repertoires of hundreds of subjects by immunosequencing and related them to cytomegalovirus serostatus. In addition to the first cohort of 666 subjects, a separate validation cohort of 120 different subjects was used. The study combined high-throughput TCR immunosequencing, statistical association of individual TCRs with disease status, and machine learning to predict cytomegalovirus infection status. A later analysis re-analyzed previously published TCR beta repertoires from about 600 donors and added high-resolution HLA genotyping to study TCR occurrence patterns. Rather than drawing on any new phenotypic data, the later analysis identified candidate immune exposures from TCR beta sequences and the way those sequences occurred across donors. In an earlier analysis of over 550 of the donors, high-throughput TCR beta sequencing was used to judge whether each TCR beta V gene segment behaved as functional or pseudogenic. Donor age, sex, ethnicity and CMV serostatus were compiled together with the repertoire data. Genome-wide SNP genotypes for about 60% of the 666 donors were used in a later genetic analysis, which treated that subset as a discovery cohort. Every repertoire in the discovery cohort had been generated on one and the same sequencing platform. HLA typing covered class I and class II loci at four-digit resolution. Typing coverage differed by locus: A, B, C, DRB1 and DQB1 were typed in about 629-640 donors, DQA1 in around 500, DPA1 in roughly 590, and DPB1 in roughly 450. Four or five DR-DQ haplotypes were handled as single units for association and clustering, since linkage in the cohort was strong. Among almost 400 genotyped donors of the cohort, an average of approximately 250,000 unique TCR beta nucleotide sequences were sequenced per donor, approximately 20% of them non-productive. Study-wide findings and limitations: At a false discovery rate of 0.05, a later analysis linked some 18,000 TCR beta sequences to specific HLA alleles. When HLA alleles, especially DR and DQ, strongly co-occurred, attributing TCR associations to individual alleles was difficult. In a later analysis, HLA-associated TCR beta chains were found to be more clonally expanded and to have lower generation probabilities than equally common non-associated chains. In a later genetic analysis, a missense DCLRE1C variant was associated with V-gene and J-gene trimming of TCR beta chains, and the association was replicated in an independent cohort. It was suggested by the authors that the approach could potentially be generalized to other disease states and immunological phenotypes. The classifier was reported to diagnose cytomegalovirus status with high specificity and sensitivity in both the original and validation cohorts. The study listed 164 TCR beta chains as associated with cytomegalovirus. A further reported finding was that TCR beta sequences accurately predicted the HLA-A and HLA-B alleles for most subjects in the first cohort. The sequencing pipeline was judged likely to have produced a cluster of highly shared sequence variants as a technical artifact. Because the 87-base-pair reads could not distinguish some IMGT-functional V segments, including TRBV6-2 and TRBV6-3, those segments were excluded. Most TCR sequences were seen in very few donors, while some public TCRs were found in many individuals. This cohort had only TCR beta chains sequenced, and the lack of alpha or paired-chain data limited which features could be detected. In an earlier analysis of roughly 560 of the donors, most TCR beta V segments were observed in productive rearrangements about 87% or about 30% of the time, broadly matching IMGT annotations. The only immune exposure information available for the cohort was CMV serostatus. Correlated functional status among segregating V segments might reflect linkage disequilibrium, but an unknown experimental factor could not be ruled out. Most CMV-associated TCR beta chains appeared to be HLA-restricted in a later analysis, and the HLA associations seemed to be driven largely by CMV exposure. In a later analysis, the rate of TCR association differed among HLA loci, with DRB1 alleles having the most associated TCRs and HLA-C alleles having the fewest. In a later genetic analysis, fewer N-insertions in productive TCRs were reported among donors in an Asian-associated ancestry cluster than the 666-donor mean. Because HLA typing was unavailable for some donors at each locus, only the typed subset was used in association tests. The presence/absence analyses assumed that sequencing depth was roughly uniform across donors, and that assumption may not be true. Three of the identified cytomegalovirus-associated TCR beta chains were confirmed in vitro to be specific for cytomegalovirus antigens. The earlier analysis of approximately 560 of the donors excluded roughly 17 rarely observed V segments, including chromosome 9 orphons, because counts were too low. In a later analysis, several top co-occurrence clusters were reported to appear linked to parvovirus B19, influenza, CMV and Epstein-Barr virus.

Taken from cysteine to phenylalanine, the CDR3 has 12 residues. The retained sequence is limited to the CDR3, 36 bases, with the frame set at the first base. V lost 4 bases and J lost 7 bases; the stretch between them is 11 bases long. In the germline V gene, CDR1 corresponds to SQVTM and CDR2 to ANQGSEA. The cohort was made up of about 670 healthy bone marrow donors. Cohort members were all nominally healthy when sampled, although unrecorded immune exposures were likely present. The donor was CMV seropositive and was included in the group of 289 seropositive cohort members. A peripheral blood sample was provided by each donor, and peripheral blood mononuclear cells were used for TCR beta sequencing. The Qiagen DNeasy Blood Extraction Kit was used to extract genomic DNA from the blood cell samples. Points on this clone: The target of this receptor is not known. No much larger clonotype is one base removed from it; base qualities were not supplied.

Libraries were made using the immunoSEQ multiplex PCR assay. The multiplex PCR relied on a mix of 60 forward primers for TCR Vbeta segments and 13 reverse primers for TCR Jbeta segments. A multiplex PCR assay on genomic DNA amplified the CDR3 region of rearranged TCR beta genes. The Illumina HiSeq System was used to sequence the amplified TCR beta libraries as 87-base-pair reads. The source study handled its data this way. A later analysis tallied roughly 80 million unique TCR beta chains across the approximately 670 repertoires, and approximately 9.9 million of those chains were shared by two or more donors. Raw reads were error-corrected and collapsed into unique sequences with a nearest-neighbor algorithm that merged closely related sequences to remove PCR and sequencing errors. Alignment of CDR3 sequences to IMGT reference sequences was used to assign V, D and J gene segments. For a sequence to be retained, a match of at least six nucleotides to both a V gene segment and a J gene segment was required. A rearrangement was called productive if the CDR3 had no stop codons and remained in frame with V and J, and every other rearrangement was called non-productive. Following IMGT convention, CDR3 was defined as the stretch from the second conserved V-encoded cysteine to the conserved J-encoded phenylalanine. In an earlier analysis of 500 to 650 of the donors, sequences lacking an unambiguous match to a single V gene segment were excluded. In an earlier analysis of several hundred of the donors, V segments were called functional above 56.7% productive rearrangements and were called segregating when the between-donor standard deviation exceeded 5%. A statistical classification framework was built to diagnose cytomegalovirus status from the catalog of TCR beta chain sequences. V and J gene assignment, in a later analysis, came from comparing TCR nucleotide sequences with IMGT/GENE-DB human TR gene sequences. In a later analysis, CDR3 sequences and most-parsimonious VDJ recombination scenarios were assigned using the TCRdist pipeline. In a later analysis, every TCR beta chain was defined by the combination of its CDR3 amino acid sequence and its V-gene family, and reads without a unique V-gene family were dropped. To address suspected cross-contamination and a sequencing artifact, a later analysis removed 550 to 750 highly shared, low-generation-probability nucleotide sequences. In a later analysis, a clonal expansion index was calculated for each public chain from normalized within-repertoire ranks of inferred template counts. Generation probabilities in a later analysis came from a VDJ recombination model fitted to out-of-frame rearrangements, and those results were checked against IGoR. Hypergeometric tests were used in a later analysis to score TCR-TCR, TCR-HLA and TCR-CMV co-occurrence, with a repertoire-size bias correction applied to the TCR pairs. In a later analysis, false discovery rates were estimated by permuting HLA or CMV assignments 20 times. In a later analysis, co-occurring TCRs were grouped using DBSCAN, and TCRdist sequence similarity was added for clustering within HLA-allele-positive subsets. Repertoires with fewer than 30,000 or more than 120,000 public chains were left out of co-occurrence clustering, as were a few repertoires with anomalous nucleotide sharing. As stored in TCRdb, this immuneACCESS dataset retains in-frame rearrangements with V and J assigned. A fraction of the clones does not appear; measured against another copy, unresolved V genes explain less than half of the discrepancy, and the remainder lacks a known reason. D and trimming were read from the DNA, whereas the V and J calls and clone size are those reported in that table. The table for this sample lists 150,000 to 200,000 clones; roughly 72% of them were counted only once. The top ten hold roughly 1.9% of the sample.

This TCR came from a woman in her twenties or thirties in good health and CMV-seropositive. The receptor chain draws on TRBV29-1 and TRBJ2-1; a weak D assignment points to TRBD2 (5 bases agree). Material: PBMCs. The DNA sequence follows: TGCAGCGTTGTGCCTAGCATGAATGAGCAGTTCTTC. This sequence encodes CSVVPSMNEQFF.